This TCR beta chain was found in a study of T cells in Graves' hyperthyroidism and ophthalmopathy. Study-level points and caveats: Separating ophthalmopathy from stable hyperthyroidism was achieved by a 13 V-J model. Clonotypes that were expanded in thyroid above 0.001 mostly appeared in blood too.

Amplified TCR beta CDR3 regions came from RNA transcripts. First-round RT-PCR of the TCR CDR3 relied on the HTBI primer set. TCRdb re-called the multiplex PCR reads with MiXCR, one entry per CDR3 protein. In the table there are roughly 800,000 distinct CDR3 sequences, over 35% of which are singletons. Note on this clonotype: Its antigen is unknown.

V lost 5 bases to trimming and J lost 10 bases; unmatched junction nucleotides: 6. From germline, CDR1 is LNHNV and CDR2 YYDKDF (reference sequence). The CDR3 extends over 14 amino acids. Diagnoses were made from clinical symptoms, serum measures (thyroxine and TRAb), thyroid ultrasound and orbital computed tomography. This sequence originates from a man aged 18 to 29 with Graves' hyperthyroidism. The sequencing sample was made of blood. The chain carries TRBV15 and TRBJ2-5; TRBD2 agrees at 14 bases. CDR3 coding DNA: TGTGCCACCAGCGGAGGGACTAGCGGGAGTGACCAGTACTTC. It codes for CATSGGTSGSDQYF.